This T cell receptor beta chain was recovered during a study of blood T cell repertoires in COVID-19. The junction had 9 bases not matched to a gene; V was cut back by 8 bases and J by 0 bases. Germline V gene data show CDR1 as SQVTM and CDR2 as ANQGSEA. The CDR3 extends over 15 amino acids. Generated by immunoSEQ multiplex PCR, the TCRdb table keeps only in-frame clones and is missing some. The data contain 350,000 to 500,000 clones, around 90% of them singletons. The rearrangement joins TRBV29-1 to TRBJ2-3, with TRBD1 matching 9 bases. The origin of this receptor is a man aged 18 to 30 with COVID-19, enrolled during active disease. Sequenced input: peripheral blood. The CDR3 here is CSSRDRDFSTDTQYF. In DNA, the CDR3 is TGCAGCTCTAGGGACAGGGATTTTAGCACAGATACGCAGTATTTT.